Listed below are T cell receptor beta chains from one sample, sequenced in a study of T cell repertoires in cytomegalovirus infection. TCRdb reprocessed the reads via MiXCR and lists one record per CDR3 protein. The repertoire has fewer than 250,000 distinct CDR3 sequences, 10% to 15% of them found once; the top ten carry 1.5% to 2%. Sequencing used PBMCs. The receptors were sampled from a human donor in good health (CMV status not recorded). Some clones in this sample may be carry-over from other donors' samples. Both conserved end residues are part of each CDR3. The D gene is left open where the match is weak. Rows give clone size only sometimes, using once, few, many, or a class for an expanded clone.

J gene: TRBJ2-5; D gene: NA; clone size: few; V gene: TRBV7-6; CDR3 protein: CASSQGSISQETQYF; CDR3 DNA: TGTGCCAGCAGCCAGGGATCTATTTCCCAAGAGACCCAGTACTTC
J gene: TRBJ2-3; D gene: NA; clone size: many; V gene: TRBV7-8; CDR3 protein: CAIALQGGGTDTQYF; CDR3 DNA: TGTGCCATTGCACTCCAGGGAGGGGGGACAGATACGCAGTATTTT
J gene: TRBJ2-2; D gene: NA; clone size: many; V gene: TRBV7-8; CDR3 protein: CASSFRGFDTGELFF; CDR3 DNA: TGTGCCAGCAGCTTCCGGGGGTTCGACACCGGGGAGCTGTTTTTT
J gene: TRBJ2-2; D gene: NA; clone size: NA; V gene: TRBV7-3; CDR3 protein: CASSLTREGELFF; CDR3 DNA: TGTGCCAGCAGCTTAACGAGGGAGGGGGAGCTGTTTTTT
J gene: TRBJ1-5; D gene: NA; clone size: many; V gene: TRBV7-9; CDR3 protein: CASSSGRPFEPQHF; CDR3 DNA: TGTGCCAGCAGCTCTGGACGGCCGTTCGAGCCCCAGCATTTT
J gene: TRBJ2-7; D gene: NA; clone size: many; V gene: TRBV11-3; CDR3 protein: CASSLPGRTSYEQYF; CDR3 DNA: TGTGCCAGCAGCTTACCGGGACGGACTTCCTACGAGCAGTACTTC
J gene: TRBJ2-4; D gene: NA; clone size: many; V gene: TRBV7-8; CDR3 protein: CASSRGAENIQYF; CDR3 DNA: TGTGCCAGCAGCCGGGGGGCGGAAAACATTCAGTACTTC
J gene: TRBJ2-2; D gene: TRBD2; clone size: few; V gene: TRBV2; CDR3 protein: CASKPSGEAGELFF; CDR3 DNA: TGTGCCAGCAAGCCTAGCGGGGAGGCCGGGGAGCTGTTTTTT
J gene: TRBJ2-1; D gene: TRBD2; clone size: few; V gene: TRBV27; CDR3 protein: CASSLYASGRNEQFF; CDR3 DNA: TGTGCCAGCAGTTTATATGCTAGCGGGAGAAATGAGCAGTTCTTC
J gene: TRBJ2-6; D gene: NA; clone size: NA; V gene: TRBV20-1; CDR3 protein: CSARYNLGGAGANVLTF; CDR3 DNA: TGCAGTGCTAGATACAACCTAGGAGGGGCGGGGGCCAACGTCCTGACTTTC
J gene: TRBJ2-5; D gene: TRBD2; clone size: many; V gene: TRBV7-2; CDR3 protein: CASSVSNRGGQETQYF; CDR3 DNA: TGTGCCAGCAGCGTTAGCAACCGGGGGGGACAAGAGACCCAGTACTTC
J gene: TRBJ1-2; D gene: NA; clone size: NA; V gene: TRBV7-3; CDR3 protein: CASSSREGEGYTF; CDR3 DNA: TGTGCCAGCAGCTCAAGGGAAGGGGAGGGCTACACCTTC
J gene: TRBJ1-1; D gene: NA; clone size: many; V gene: TRBV19; CDR3 protein: CASRERRGAVGTEAFF; CDR3 DNA: TGTGCCAGTAGAGAGCGCAGGGGAGCGGTGGGCACTGAAGCTTTCTTT
J gene: TRBJ1-3; D gene: NA; clone size: many; V gene: TRBV7-2; CDR3 protein: CASSLTGPSSGNTIYF; CDR3 DNA: TGTGCCAGCAGCTTAACCGGACCGTCCTCTGGAAACACCATATATTTT
J gene: TRBJ2-7; D gene: NA; clone size: NA; V gene: TRBV20-1; CDR3 protein: CSATDGPYEQYF; CDR3 DNA: TGCAGTGCTACGGACGGTCCCTACGAGCAGTACTTC
J gene: TRBJ2-7; D gene: NA; clone size: many; V gene: TRBV7-9; CDR3 protein: CASSLGGPYEQYF; CDR3 DNA: TGTGCCAGCAGCTTAGGGGGGCCCTACGAGCAGTACTTC
J gene: TRBJ1-4; D gene: TRBD1; clone size: NA; V gene: TRBV7-2; CDR3 protein: CASSPGQGTAKLFF; CDR3 DNA: TGTGCCAGCAGCCCAGGACAGGGAACGGCAAAACTGTTTTTT
J gene: TRBJ2-4; D gene: TRBD1; clone size: few; V gene: TRBV6-2/TRBV6-3; CDR3 protein: CASSSDRGNIQYF; CDR3 DNA: TGTGCCAGCAGCTCTGACAGGGGAAACATTCAGTACTTC
J gene: TRBJ2-3; D gene: TRBD2; clone size: many; V gene: TRBV28; CDR3 protein: CASSSGLAGGLVDTQYF; CDR3 DNA: TGTGCCAGCAGTTCGGGACTAGCGGGAGGGCTGGTAGATACGCAGTATTTT
J gene: TRBJ1-1; D gene: NA; clone size: many; V gene: TRBV7-2; CDR3 protein: CASSLAGRNTEAFF; CDR3 DNA: TGTGCCAGCAGCTTAGCCGGGCGGAACACTGAAGCTTTCTTT
J gene: TRBJ1-6; D gene: TRBD1; clone size: many; V gene: TRBV7-2; CDR3 protein: CASSSLTGTGYSPLHF; CDR3 DNA: TGTGCCAGCAGCTCACTGACCGGGACAGGGTACTCACCCCTCCACTTT
J gene: TRBJ2-7; D gene: NA; clone size: few; V gene: TRBV29-1; CDR3 protein: CSVEGAADEQYF; CDR3 DNA: TGCAGCGTTGAGGGGGCGGCGGACGAGCAGTACTTC
J gene: TRBJ2-7; D gene: NA; clone size: NA; V gene: TRBV19; CDR3 protein: CASSTTEPSYEQYF; CDR3 DNA: TGTGCCAGTAGTACGACAGAGCCCTCCTACGAGCAGTACTTC
J gene: TRBJ2-3; D gene: TRBD1; clone size: few; V gene: TRBV3-1; CDR3 protein: CASSQTGADTDTQYF; CDR3 DNA: TGTGCCAGCAGCCAAACAGGGGCCGACACAGATACGCAGTATTTT
J gene: TRBJ1-4; D gene: NA; clone size: NA; V gene: TRBV10-3; CDR3 protein: CAITGDPHNEKLFF; CDR3 DNA: TGTGCCATCACCGGAGACCCCCACAATGAAAAACTGTTTTTT
J gene: TRBJ2-1; D gene: NA; clone size: few; V gene: TRBV20-1; CDR3 protein: CSARVGGNEQFF; CDR3 DNA: TGCAGTGCTAGAGTTGGCGGAAATGAGCAGTTCTTC
J gene: TRBJ1-1; D gene: NA; clone size: many; V gene: TRBV19; CDR3 protein: CASSRGGAPLQNTEAFF; CDR3 DNA: TGTGCCAGTAGTCGGGGGGGGGCTCCTCTTCAGAACACTGAAGCTTTCTTT
J gene: TRBJ1-4; D gene: TRBD1; clone size: few; V gene: TRBV27; CDR3 protein: CASRQTGINEKLFF; CDR3 DNA: TGTGCCAGCAGACAGACAGGGATTAATGAAAAACTGTTTTTT
J gene: TRBJ2-7; D gene: TRBD1; clone size: many; V gene: TRBV6-2/TRBV6-3; CDR3 protein: CASSLTQGQRTYEQYF; CDR3 DNA: TGTGCCAGCAGCCTAACCCAGGGACAGCGTACCTACGAGCAGTACTTC
J gene: TRBJ2-7; D gene: NA; clone size: many; V gene: TRBV9; CDR3 protein: CASSVGSDYEQYF; CDR3 DNA: TGTGCCAGCAGCGTAGGTAGTGACTACGAGCAGTACTTC
J gene: TRBJ1-2; D gene: TRBD1; clone size: NA; V gene: TRBV29-1; CDR3 protein: CSVTDRGYGYTF; CDR3 DNA: TGCAGCGTGACTGACAGGGGGTATGGCTACACCTTC
J gene: TRBJ2-7; D gene: TRBD1; clone size: many; V gene: TRBV14; CDR3 protein: CASSQARGNYEQYF; CDR3 DNA: TGTGCCAGCAGCCAAGCCAGGGGGAATTACGAGCAGTACTTC
J gene: TRBJ1-1; D gene: NA; clone size: NA; V gene: TRBV19; CDR3 protein: CATRTSTEAFF; CDR3 DNA: TGTGCCACCCGGACCAGCACTGAAGCTTTCTTT
J gene: TRBJ1-6; D gene: NA; clone size: few; V gene: TRBV29-1; CDR3 protein: CSVGSSYNSPLHF; CDR3 DNA: TGCAGCGTTGGGAGCTCCTATAATTCACCCCTCCACTTT
J gene: TRBJ2-1; D gene: NA; clone size: NA; V gene: TRBV12-5; CDR3 protein: CASGSPGESSYNEQFF; CDR3 DNA: TGTGCTAGTGGTTCCCCGGGGGAAAGCTCCTACAATGAGCAGTTCTTC
J gene: TRBJ2-1; D gene: TRBD1; clone size: many; V gene: TRBV7-2; CDR3 protein: CASSPHPGQGSNEQFF; CDR3 DNA: TGTGCCAGCAGCCCCCATCCGGGACAGGGGAGCAATGAGCAGTTCTTC
J gene: TRBJ1-2; D gene: NA; clone size: NA; V gene: TRBV19; CDR3 protein: CASNADRSAYGYTF; CDR3 DNA: TGTGCCAGTAACGCAGACAGGTCGGCCTATGGCTACACCTTC
J gene: TRBJ1-1; D gene: NA; clone size: many; V gene: TRBV6-1; CDR3 protein: CASTQDGTNTEAFF; CDR3 DNA: TGTGCCAGCACCCAGGACGGAACGAACACTGAAGCTTTCTTT
J gene: TRBJ2-5; D gene: TRBD2; clone size: many; V gene: TRBV12-5; CDR3 protein: CASGFGLAGETQYF; CDR3 DNA: TGTGCTAGTGGATTCGGACTAGCGGGAGAGACCCAGTACTTC
J gene: TRBJ1-1; D gene: NA; clone size: few; V gene: TRBV2; CDR3 protein: CASMRRDSEGAFF; CDR3 DNA: TGTGCCAGCATGAGGAGGGATTCCGAAGGAGCTTTCTTT
J gene: TRBJ2-7; D gene: NA; clone size: NA; V gene: TRBV20-1; CDR3 protein: CSASQTIEQYF; CDR3 DNA: TGCAGTGCTAGCCAGACGATCGAGCAGTACTTC
J gene: TRBJ2-3; D gene: NA; clone size: NA; V gene: TRBV5-1; CDR3 protein: CASSLGVPFTDTQYF; CDR3 DNA: TGCGCCAGCAGCTTGGGAGTCCCCTTCACAGATACGCAGTATTTT
J gene: TRBJ2-3; D gene: NA; clone size: few; V gene: TRBV29-1; CDR3 protein: CSVVINFTPTDTQYF; CDR3 DNA: TGCAGCGTTGTCATCAACTTTACCCCCACAGATACGCAGTATTTT
J gene: TRBJ2-4; D gene: NA; clone size: many; V gene: TRBV28; CDR3 protein: CASSPLYREPKNIQYF; CDR3 DNA: TGTGCCAGCAGTCCCCTTTACAGGGAGCCCAAAAACATTCAGTACTTC
J gene: TRBJ2-3; D gene: NA; clone size: many; V gene: TRBV7-2; CDR3 protein: CASSLEPGPDTQYF; CDR3 DNA: TGTGCCAGCAGCTTAGAACCGGGGCCAGATACGCAGTATTTT
J gene: TRBJ1-1; D gene: NA; clone size: many; V gene: TRBV14; CDR3 protein: CASSQYGGVGTEAFF; CDR3 DNA: TGTGCCAGCAGCCAGTATGGGGGGGTGGGCACTGAAGCTTTCTTT
J gene: TRBJ2-7; D gene: TRBD2; clone size: many; V gene: TRBV20-1; CDR3 protein: CSASWAGESYEQYF; CDR3 DNA: TGCAGTGCCTCCTGGGCGGGAGAATCCTACGAGCAGTACTTC